This TCR beta chain is from a study of shared clonotypes between healthy human individuals. Study background: CD8 memory received one plate per donor, CD8 naive two, CD4 memory three and CD4 naive three.

A CD45RA-negative memory subset and a CD45RA+ naive subset were separated from the CD4+ cells. For every subset, genomic DNA was evenly distributed across several immunoSEQ plates. TCRdb keeps only in-frame clones here, not all; method: immunoSEQ multiplex PCR. This table has about 1 million clones, around 82% appearing once. This clone was seen once. The V gene's germline CDR1 is SGHRS and CDR2 YFSETQ. Trimming removed 0 bases at V and 2 bases at J, with 12 bases between. The CDR3 totals 16 residues. The receptor's source is a man younger than 35 in good health. Some clones in this sample may be carry-over from other donors' samples. Sequencing was done on a sample of memory CD4+ T cells from PBMCs. The subset was: CD45RA-negative fraction. The V gene is TRBV5-1, the J gene TRBJ1-5, with D uncertain. CDR3 residues: CASSLEKGYGNQPQHF. CDR3 in DNA: TGCGCCAGCAGCTTGGAAAAAGGGTATGGCAATCAGCCCCAGCATTTT.